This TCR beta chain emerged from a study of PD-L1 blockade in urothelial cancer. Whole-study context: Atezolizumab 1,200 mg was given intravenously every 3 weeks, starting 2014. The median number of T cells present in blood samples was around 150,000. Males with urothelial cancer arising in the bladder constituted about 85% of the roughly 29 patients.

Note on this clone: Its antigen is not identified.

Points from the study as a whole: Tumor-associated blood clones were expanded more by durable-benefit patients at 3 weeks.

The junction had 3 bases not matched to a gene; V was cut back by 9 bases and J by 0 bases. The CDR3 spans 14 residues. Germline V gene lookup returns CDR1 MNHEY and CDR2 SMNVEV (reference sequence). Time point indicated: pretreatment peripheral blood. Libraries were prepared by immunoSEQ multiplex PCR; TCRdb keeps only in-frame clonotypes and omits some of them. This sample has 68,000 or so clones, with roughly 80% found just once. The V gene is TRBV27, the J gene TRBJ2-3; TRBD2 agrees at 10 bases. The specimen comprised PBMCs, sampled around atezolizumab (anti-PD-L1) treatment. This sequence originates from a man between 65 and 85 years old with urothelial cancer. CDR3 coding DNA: TGTGCCAGTGCGACTAGCGGGAGCACAGATACGCAGTATTTT. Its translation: CASATSGSTDTQYF.